The rows below give T cell receptor beta chains drawn from one sample of a study of T cell changes during pregnancy in multiple sclerosis. The data were produced by immunoSEQ multiplex PCR, yet TCRdb's version contains in-frame clones alone and is incomplete. The sample carries about 110,000 clones, approximately 90% recorded once. The source material was peripheral blood, sampled after pregnancy. Receptor source: a female donor with multiple sclerosis, enrolled in a pregnancy study. Each CDR3 is given with its conserved first and last residue. The order of the fields is clone size, J gene, D gene, V gene, CDR3 protein, CDR3 DNA. D genes are given only for firm matches. A clone size is listed for some rows: how often the clone was seen (once, few, many), or a class if it is expanded.

>once|TRBJ2-7|TRBD1|TRBV5-7
CASSLGRQGASYEQYF
TGTGCCAGCAGCTTGGGGAGACAGGGGGCCTCCTACGAGCAGTACTTC
>.|TRBJ2-2|.|TRBV9
CASSVALTGRDTGELFF
TGTGCCAGCAGCGTAGCTTTAACAGGTCGGGACACCGGGGAGCTGTTTTTT
>.|TRBJ1-4|TRBD1|TRBV28
CASKGTGVEKLFF
TGTGCCAGCAAGGGGACAGGGGTCGAAAAACTGTTTTTT
>.|TRBJ2-1|TRBD1|TRBV27
CASSRTGTGVRNEQFF
TGTGCCAGCAGTCGGACCGGGACAGGGGTGAGGAATGAGCAGTTCTTC
>.|TRBJ2-7|TRBD1|TRBV5-1
CASSWGDRDFREQYF
TGCGCCAGCAGCTGGGGGGACAGGGACTTCCGCGAGCAGTACTTC
>.|TRBJ2-7|TRBD2|TRBV19
CATASGRAGEQYF
TGTGCCACCGCTAGCGGGAGGGCCGGCGAGCAGTACTTC
>few|TRBJ1-2|.|TRBV7-2
CASSLWPPQGLGGYTF
TGTGCCAGCAGCTTGTGGCCGCCACAGGGTTTGGGGGGCTACACCTTC
>.|TRBJ2-1|.|TRBV10-3
CAIRPSDFSDEQFF
TGTGCCATCCGGCCTAGCGATTTTTCAGATGAGCAGTTCTTC
>.|TRBJ2-7|TRBD2|TRBV27
CASSSPGLAGTNEQYF
TGTGCCAGCAGTTCACCCGGACTAGCGGGAACGAACGAGCAGTACTTC
>.|TRBJ2-3|.|TRBV25-1
CASRLTTGSPTDTQYF
TGTGCCAGCAGACTTACAACAGGTTCCCCCACAGATACGCAGTATTTT
>once|TRBJ2-1|TRBD2|TRBV15
CATSPWGRATYNEQFF
TGTGCCACCAGCCCCTGGGGGAGGGCAACCTACAATGAGCAGTTCTTC
>.|TRBJ1-6|.|TRBV5-4
CASSLARENSPLHF
TGTGCCAGCAGCTTGGCTCGGGAAAATTCACCCCTCCACTTT
>once|TRBJ1-2|TRBD1|TRBV6-1
CASSLGQGAGYGYTF
TGTGCCAGCAGCCTAGGACAGGGGGCGGGTTATGGCTACACCTTC
>.|TRBJ1-1|TRBD1|TRBV7-9
CASSLVSRGLSRTEAFF
TGTGCCAGCAGCTTAGTATCCAGGGGGCTCTCGCGGACTGAAGCTTTCTTT
>.|TRBJ2-1|.|TRBV5-4
CASSFPGENEQFF
TGTGCCAGCAGCTTTCCGGGGGAGAATGAGCAGTTCTTC
>.|TRBJ1-2|TRBD1|TRBV7-3
CASSLDGGGQRLYGYTF
TGTGCCAGCAGCTTAGACGGGGGGGGACAGAGGCTCTATGGCTACACCTTC
>.|TRBJ2-2|.|TRBV7-3
CASSPRAANTGELFF
TGTGCCAGCAGCCCCAGGGCCGCGAACACCGGGGAGCTGTTTTTT
>.|TRBJ2-7|TRBD2|TRBV13
CASSFYRPRRERTYEQYF
TGTGCCAGCAGCTTCTACCGACCACGGCGGGAGCGGACCTACGAGCAGTACTTC